This T cell receptor (beta chain) stems from a study of T cells expressing NK-cell markers (dated by TCRdb to about 2020). About the study as a whole: Fewer than ten donors provided sorted CD3+CD56+NKG2C+, CD3+CD56+NKG2C- and CD3+CD56-NKG2C+ T-cell subsets, whose TCR beta-chain repertoires were profiled. Among the eight sequenced donors, seven were HCMV-seropositive and one was HCMV-seronegative. Randomly selected healthy volunteers, three men and five women, were used as the eight sequenced donors. Illumina HiSeq 2000/2500, MiSeq or NextSeq was used to sequence libraries as 2 x 150 bp reads.

A commercial ELISA kit detecting HCMV-specific IgG in serum was used to determine HCMV serostatus. Peripheral blood mononuclear cells were isolated from blood by Ficoll density gradient centrifugation. Results and caveats for the whole study, not just this receptor: It remained unclear whether the expanded NKG2C-expressing T cell clones were specific for HCMV antigens. Those dominant clonotypes were again the most abundant among CD3+CD56-NKG2C+ cells in four donors, at about 28.3-60.1%. In over five donors, the dominant CD3+CD56+NKG2C+ clonotypes were among the top 10 CD8+ clonotypes and accounted for about 1.0-7.0% of CD8+ T cells.

Points on this clonotype: The target of this receptor is not known.

Taken from cysteine to phenylalanine, the CDR3 has 14 residues. No DNA is listed. For sequencing, an Illumina HiSeq 2000 was employed. The TCR beta cDNA libraries were made using 5'RACE template switching, a step that added both a universal primer site and unique molecular identifiers. cDNA synthesis was primed from the TCR beta constant segment and was followed by two successive PCR amplification steps. The paper's processing steps were these. MIGEC was used to demultiplex reads and group reads by UMI, and MiTCR was used to assemble and quantify clonotypes. To exclude erroneous sequences, any TCR cDNA sequence not supported by at least two reads was discarded. The tcR package was used for downstream repertoire analysis, and clonotypes were matched across fractions by CDR3 nucleotide sequence plus V segment. VDJmatch was used to annotate antigen specificity against VDJdb, with one amino acid substitution in CDR3 allowed. Each CDR3 protein sequence appears as one entry after TCRdb reprocessed the reads, and no DNA is included. The V and J calls, along with clone size, are taken from TCRdb and not from the paper's own processing. The sample table holds 550,000 to 600,000 distinct CDR3 sequences. Around 3.3% of the sample comes from the top ten.

The chain was built from TRBV12-3 or TRBV12-4 and TRBJ2-7. Sequencing was done on a sample of blood T cells: a sorted CD56 or NKG2C T cell subset, CD4+ or CD8+ T cells, or bulk PBMC T cells (not recorded which). The source is a man aged 18 to 29 in good health. Donor details come from another sample of the same person, matched by shared clones. The CDR3 protein is CASSLATGLGEQYF.